This T cell receptor beta chain was captured by sequencing in a study of blood T cells in healthy people across ages. Whole-study context: Using template switching, researchers captured about one barcoded beta molecule for each two T cells.

Notes on this clonotype: As yet, its antigen is unknown.

General study results and limits: Diversity of TCR beta correlated strongly with naive T cell percentage.

A minimum of 5.5 micrograms of total RNA was extracted per sample. Together with a sample-barcoded 5' primer, a J-beta primer mix was included in a second PCR lasting about 7 to 12 cycles. TCRdb reprocessed the 5' RACE reads with MiXCR, giving one entry per CDR3 protein. The sample records 1 million or so distinct CDR3 sequences, around 27% being singletons. There are 13 residues in the CDR3. Germline CDR1 and CDR2: MNHEY and SVGAGI. The V end was cut by 2 bases, the J end by 7 bases, with 9 bases between. These same records also appear under a second study, on T cells of mothers and their children.

The source material was blood. This TCR derives from a girl aged 2 to 10 in good health. The chain carries TRBV6-5 and TRBJ1-5; D call uncertain. The CDR3 DNA is TGTGCCAGCAGTTACAGGGAGCAACAGCCCCAGCATTTT. Its protein product is CASSYREQQPQHF.